One sample yielded the 13 T cell receptor beta chains listed below, sequenced in a study of read filtering for tumor transcriptome and immune sequencing. Molecular barcoded adaptors covering alpha/delta and beta/gamma chains were used on 400 to 450 ng RNA. TCRdb independently ran MiXCR on the reads; one entry per CDR3 protein. The repertoire holds tens of thousands of distinct CDR3 sequences, with roughly 15% as singletons. The sample comprised a population of CD138-negative cells sorted from bone marrow. The receptors were sampled from a donor at least 40 years old with multiple myeloma.

This clonotype is classed as medium-sized (0.01 to 0.1%). This chain joins TRBV11-3 and TRBJ2-4; possibly TRBD2 for D (5 bases). The CDR3 contains 16 residues. Trimming pared 1 base from V and 4 bases from J, leaving 14 bases between. Germline CDR1 and CDR2: SGHNT and YENEEA. CDR3: CASSLGWRSSKNIQYF. In DNA, the CDR3 is TGTGCCAGCAGCTTAGGATGGAGGAGCTCGAAAAACATTCAGTACTTC.

This clonotype showed up many times. V is TRBV20-1 and J is TRBJ2-3; 7 bases line up with TRBD2. CDR1 and CDR2 (germline): DFQATT, SNEGSKA (reference sequence). This CDR3 has 14 amino acids. Losses at the gene ends were 6 bases for V and 4 bases for J; bases not matched to a gene: 10. This CDR3 reads CSAPGEGNADTQYF. CDR3 bases: TGCAGTGCGCCTGGGGAGGGAAATGCAGATACGCAGTATTTT.

This clonotype has ten or more counts. The chain combines TRBV4-1 with TRBJ2-1; 7 bases map to TRBD2. The J segment lost 8 bases and the V segment lost 0 bases, leaving 10 bases of the junction unmatched. CDR3 length equals 16 residues. Per germline, CDR1 MGHRA and CDR2 YSYEKL. The CDR3 protein is CASSQERGGSLDEQFF. The CDR3 coding sequence is TGCGCCAGCAGCCAAGAGCGGGGCGGGAGTTTGGATGAGCAGTTCTTC.

This clonotype was seen repeatedly, ten times or more. The rearrangement joins TRBV20-1 to TRBJ2-7; 7 bases align to TRBD2. The CDR3 covers 14 residues. The V segment lost 0 bases and the J segment 3 bases; nucleotides outside the gene matches: 5. Germline-derived CDR1 and CDR2 are DFQATT and SNEGSKA (reference sequence). CDR3: CSARDPSGYYEQYF. The CDR3 DNA reads as TGCAGTGCTAGAGACCCTAGCGGCTACTACGAGCAGTACTTC.

This clonotype was detected many times. Given a much more abundant clone one base away, this may be a read error. V and J are TRBV20-1 and TRBJ1-5; perhaps TRBD1 as D (6 bases). The V gene lost 3 bases and the J gene lost 2 bases, with 17 bases spanning the gap. The CDR3 loop spans 16 amino acids. CDR1 and CDR2 from the germline V gene are DFQATT and SNEGSKA (reference sequence). Here the CDR3 DNA reads TGCAGTGCTAGCCCAATACAGGGTCAGGGCAATCAGCCCCAGCATTTT. Translated, it gives CSASPIQGQGNQPQHF.

For this clonotype: The junction departs from germline at one end; a sequencing error may be responsible. The rearrangement joins TRBV20-1 to TRBJ2-1; TRBD2 aligns across 7 bases. From germline, CDR1 is DFQATT and CDR2 SNEGSKA (reference sequence). The length of the CDR3 is 15 residues. In DNA, the CDR3 is TGCAGCGCTAGAAATACTCGCGGGAGCTGCAACGAGCAGTTCTTC. It specifies CSARNTRGSCNEQFF.

This clonotype was recorded at least ten times. The chain combines TRBV5-1 with TRBJ2-1; D call uncertain. V was pared by 6 bases and J by 5 bases, with 15 bases between. The germline V gene has CDR1 SGHRS and CDR2 YFSETQ. The CDR3 spans 14 residues. The DNA for the CDR3 is TGCGCCAGCATGAACAGCTGGTTGGACAATGAGCAGTTCTTC. This translates into CASMNSWLDNEQFF.

This sequence joins TRBV29-1 and TRBJ2-5, with TRBD1 matching over 9 bases. The junction had 14 bases not matched to a gene; V was cut back by 5 bases and J by 7 bases. CDR1 and CDR2 from the germline V gene are SQVTM and ANQGSEA. The CDR3 totals 15 residues. The CDR3 reads CSVLPPGQGFGTQYF. The CDR3 region has the DNA TGCAGCGTTTTGCCACCGGGACAGGGATTTGGGACCCAGTACTTC.

The V gene is TRBV6-2 or TRBV6-3, the J gene TRBJ2-1; 13 positions agree with TRBD2. The CDR3 has 16 amino acids. J gave up 6 bases and V 4 bases, and 6 bases lay outside the gene matches. From germline, CDR1 is MNHEY and CDR2 SVGEGT. This chain's CDR3 is CASSSFTSGRANEQFF. The CDR3 region has the DNA TGTGCCAGCAGTTCTTTCACTAGCGGGAGGGCCAATGAGCAGTTCTTC.

This clonotype was detected a few times. The rearrangement uses TRBV5-1 and TRBJ2-7, with 7 bases matching TRBD1. Germline loops: CDR1 SGHRS, CDR2 YFSETQ. CDR3 length: 14 residues. Trimming cost V 4 bases and J 3 bases; bases outside gene matches: 7. CDR3 bases: TGCGCCAGCAGCGTGGACAGGATTCTCTACGAGCAGTACTTC. Its translation is CASSVDRILYEQYF.

This clonotype has a count of ten or more. J is TRBJ2-1 and V is TRBV5-1; D is perhaps TRBD1 or TRBD2 (5 bases each). V was clipped by 4 bases and J by 9 bases, with 17 bases between them. The CDR3 spans 14 residues. Looked up from germline, CDR1 is SGHRS and CDR2 is YFSETQ. CDR3 loop: CASSNDGAFGEQFF. The CDR3 coding sequence is TGCGCCAGCAGCAACGACGGGGCCTTCGGTGAGCAGTTCTTC.

V and J are TRBV28 and TRBJ1-4; no definite D call. Trimming took 5 bases from V and 8 from J, leaving 12 bases between them. The CDR3 totals 13 residues. The germline CDR1 and CDR2 sequences are MDHEN and SYDVKM. CDR3 DNA: TGTGCCAGCAGTCCAATGGGCCACGAAAAACTGTTTTTT. This encodes CASSPMGHEKLFF.

This clonotype was recorded many times. This rearrangement joins TRBV10-3 to TRBJ1-1; D is unclear. This CDR3 is built from 13 residues. Trimming removed 3 bases from V and 1 base from J, with 6 bases in between. CDR1 is ENHRY and CDR2 is SYGVKD in the germline V gene. The CDR3 loop reads CAISDRANTEAFF. The CDR3 DNA sequence: TGTGCCATCAGTGACCGGGCGAACACTGAAGCTTTCTTT.